Shown below are 12 T cell receptor beta chains from a single sample sequenced in a study of blood T cell repertoires in COVID-19. This table comes from immunoSEQ multiplex PCR, and its TCRdb copy is limited to in-frame clones, with some not included. The sample carries 200,000 to 250,000 clones, around 80% recorded once. The sample consisted of peripheral blood. Source of these receptors: a woman at least 80 years old with acute or convalescent COVID-19.

This chain joins TRBV2 and TRBJ1-6; D perhaps matches TRBD1 (6 bases). CDR3 size: 16 residues. V dropped 6 bases and J dropped 0 bases, with 12 bases sitting between them. CDR1 and CDR2 from the germline V gene are SNHLY and FYNNEI. CDR3 bases: TGTGCCAGCAGGGGACAAATTCTCTCCTATAATTCACCCCTCCACTTT. Amino acids: CASRGQILSYNSPLHF.

The chain joins TRBV7-9 to TRBJ2-7, with 10 bases matching TRBD2. J was trimmed by 6 bases and V by 5 bases; bases with no gene match: 10. The CDR3 runs to 15 residues. The germline V gene has CDR1 SEHNR and CDR2 FQNEAQ (reference sequence). The CDR3 here is CASSPTSGKVIEQYF. The CDR3 DNA sequence: TGTGCCAGCAGCCCCACTAGCGGGAAGGTTATCGAGCAGTACTTC.

The rearrangement uses TRBV2 and TRBJ2-3, with 14 bases lining up with TRBD2. The CDR3 runs to 15 residues. The junction had 5 bases not matched to a gene; V was cut back by 6 bases and J by 6 bases. Germline CDR1 SNHLY, CDR2 FYNNEI. The CDR3 bases are TGTGCCAGCAGCCAGACTAGCGGGAGGGGCGATACGCAGTATTTT. Encoded protein: CASSQTSGRGDTQYF.

The chain carries TRBV15 and TRBJ2-5; TRBD2 matches 7 bases. The CDR3 is 16 residues long. The junction had 13 bases not matched to a gene; V was cut back by 4 bases and J by 5 bases. The germline gives CDR1 LNHNV, CDR2 YYDKDF (reference sequence). DNA of the CDR3: TGTGCCACCAGCATTACGGGGCTAAGGGGAGGGGAGACCCAGTACTTC. Translated, it gives CATSITGLRGGETQYF.

The chain employs TRBV3-1 (or the pseudogene TRBV3-2) and TRBJ1-2; TRBD1 is a possible D gene (6 bases). This CDR3 contains 13 residues. Germline V gene lookup returns CDR1 LGHDT and CDR2 YNNKEL (reference sequence). Deletions cut 4 bases from V and 8 bases from J, with 14 bases between. Here the CDR3 DNA reads TGTGCCAGCAGCCCTACAGGGTATGTCGGCTACACCTTC. Residues: CASSPTGYVGYTF.

The chain is built from TRBV19 and TRBJ1-4, with D hard to call. Germline V gene data show CDR1 as LNHDA and CDR2 as SQIVND (reference sequence). V was clipped by 7 bases and J by 8 bases, with 17 bases between them. The CDR3 is made up of 14 amino acids. CDR3 nucleotides: TGTGCCAGTACCGAGGGCCCTACCTGGGAAAAACTGTTTTTT. The encoded protein is CASTEGPTWEKLFF.

The rearrangement joins TRBV27 to TRBJ2-1; the match to TRBD1 covers 8 bases. V lost 5 bases and J lost 5; bases outside the gene matches: 14. The CDR3 sequence is 17 residues long. CDR1 and CDR2 from the germline V gene are MNHEY and SMNVEV (reference sequence). The CDR3 DNA reads as TGTGCCAGCAGTGCCACCAGAGGACAGGGTAGGCACAATGAGCAGTTCTTC. As protein: CASSATRGQGRHNEQFF.

This sequence joins TRBV19 and TRBJ2-7; 14 nucleotides line up with TRBD2. The ends lost 5 bases at V and 6 bases at J; junction bases unmatched: 6. The CDR3 loop spans 15 amino acids. Germline loops: CDR1 LNHDA, CDR2 SQIVND (reference sequence). CDR3 loop: CASSWGLAGDSEQYF. CDR3 coding DNA: TGTGCCAGTAGTTGGGGACTAGCGGGAGACTCCGAGCAGTACTTC.

The chain has TRBV23-1 and TRBJ1-1; TRBD1 might be the D (6 bases). TRBV23-1 is reported as an ORF; its role is uncertain. V gave up 2 bases and J gave up 5 bases, with 18 bases separating them. The CDR3 runs 16 residues. The CDR3 DNA reads as TGCGCCAGCAGTCAACCGGGGAGAAGGGGGAAGACTGAAGCTTTCTTT. This translates into CASSQPGRRGKTEAFF.

V is TRBV7-2 and J is TRBJ1-2; unclear D gene. The CDR3 sequence is 14 residues long. Germline CDR1 SGHTA, CDR2 FQGNSA. V gave up 5 bases and J gave up 6 bases, with 16 bases separating them. This CDR3 is CASSVDGGGDGYTF. The CDR3, as DNA: TGTGCCAGCAGCGTGGACGGAGGAGGAGATGGCTACACCTTC.

This chain joins TRBV4-3 and TRBJ1-2; tentative D call: TRBD1 (6 bases). Germline loops: CDR1 LGHNA, CDR2 YSLEER. Trimming pared 1 base from V and 7 bases from J, leaving 16 bases between. This CDR3 spans 15 amino acids. CDR3 loop: CASSQGRPGAGGYTF. In DNA form, the CDR3 reads TGCGCCAGCAGCCAAGGTCGGCCAGGGGCGGGTGGCTACACCTTC.

This clone has only one observation. CDR3 DNA sequence: TGTGCCAGCAGCTTAGAGGGGACAGCCTACACTGAAGCTTTCTTT. Residues: CASSLEGTAYTEAFF. The J gene is TRBJ1-1, the V gene TRBV7-6, with 7 bases lining up with TRBD1. Germline V gene data show CDR1 as SGHVS and CDR2 as FNYEAQ. The CDR3 length is 15 residues. With 1 base clipped from V and 3 bases from J, the junction kept 5 bases outside the gene matches.